This TCR beta chain was sequenced in a study of a mutant IDH1 vaccine in newly diagnosed glioma. Overall study context: The sex distribution of treated patients was about 62% male and about 38% female, with a mean age of around 40 years.

V lost 5 bases, J lost 3 bases, and 12 bases stayed unmatched. Germline-derived CDR1 and CDR2 are SNHLY and FYNNEI. The CDR3 runs 19 residues. Method: immunoSEQ multiplex PCR; TCRdb's copy keeps in-frame clones and lacks some. This table holds approximately 100,000 clones, about 90% found once. The time point here: baseline, week 1 (first vaccination visit). Treatment of the sample: pre-vaccination baseline after standard-of-care therapy. The chain has TRBV2 and TRBJ2-6; 11 bases are a match to TRBD1. The receptor was derived from a woman aged 50 to 60 with glioma. Sample: PBMCs, taken from a glioma patient treated with radiotherapy, temozolomide or both. This CDR3 reads CASSKLTGQGAYGANVLTF. CDR3 coding DNA: TGTGCCAGCAGTAAGCTTACCGGACAGGGGGCGTATGGGGCCAACGTCCTGACTTTC.